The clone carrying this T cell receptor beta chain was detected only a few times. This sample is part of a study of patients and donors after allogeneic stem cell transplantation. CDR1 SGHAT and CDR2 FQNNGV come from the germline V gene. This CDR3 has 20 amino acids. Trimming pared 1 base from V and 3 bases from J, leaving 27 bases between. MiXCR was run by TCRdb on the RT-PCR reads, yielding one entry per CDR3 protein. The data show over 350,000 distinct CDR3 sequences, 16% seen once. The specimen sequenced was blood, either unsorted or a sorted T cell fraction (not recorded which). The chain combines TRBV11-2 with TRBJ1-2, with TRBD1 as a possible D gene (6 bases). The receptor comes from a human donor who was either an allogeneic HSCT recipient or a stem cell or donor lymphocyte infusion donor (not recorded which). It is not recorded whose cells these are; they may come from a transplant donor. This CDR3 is CASSLVWTGVRDIPYYGYTF. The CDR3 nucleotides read TGTGCCAGCAGCTTAGTTTGGACGGGGGTGCGGGACATCCCCTACTATGGCTACACCTTC.